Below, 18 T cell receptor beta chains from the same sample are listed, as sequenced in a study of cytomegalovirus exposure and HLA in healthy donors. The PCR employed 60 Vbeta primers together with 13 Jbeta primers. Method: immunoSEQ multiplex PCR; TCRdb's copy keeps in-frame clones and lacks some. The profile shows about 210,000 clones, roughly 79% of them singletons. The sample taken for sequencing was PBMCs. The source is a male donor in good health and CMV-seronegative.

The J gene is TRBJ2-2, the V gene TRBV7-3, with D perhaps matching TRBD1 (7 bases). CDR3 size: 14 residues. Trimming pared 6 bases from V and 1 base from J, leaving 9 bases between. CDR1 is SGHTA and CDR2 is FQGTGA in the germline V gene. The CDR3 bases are TGTGCCAGCAGTCAGGGGGGGAACACCGGGGAGCTGTTTTTT. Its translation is CASSQGGNTGELFF.

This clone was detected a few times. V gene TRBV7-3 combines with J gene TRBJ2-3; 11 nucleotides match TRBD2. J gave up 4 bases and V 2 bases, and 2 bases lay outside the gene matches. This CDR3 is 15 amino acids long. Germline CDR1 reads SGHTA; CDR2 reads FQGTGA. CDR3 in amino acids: CASSLLAGGADTQYF. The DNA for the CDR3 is TGTGCCAGCAGCTTACTAGCGGGAGGAGCAGATACGCAGTATTTT.

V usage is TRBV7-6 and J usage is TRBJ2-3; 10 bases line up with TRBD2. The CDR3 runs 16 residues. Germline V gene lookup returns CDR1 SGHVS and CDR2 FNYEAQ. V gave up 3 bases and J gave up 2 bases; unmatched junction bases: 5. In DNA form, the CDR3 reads TGTGCCAGCAGCTTCATAGCGGGGGGATCCACAGATACGCAGTATTTT. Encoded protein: CASSFIAGGSTDTQYF.

CDR3 sequence: CASINRDRGTGELFF. CDR3 bases: TGTGCCAGCATCAACCGGGACAGGGGCACCGGGGAGCTGTTTTTT. J is TRBJ2-2 and V is TRBV6-1; 10 nucleotides agree with TRBD1. Germline loops: CDR1 MNHNS, CDR2 SASEGT. The CDR3 loop spans 15 amino acids. V lost 7 bases and J lost 4; bases outside the gene matches: 6.

CDR3 region: CASSFGVTYEQYF. DNA for the CDR3: TGTGCCAGCAGTTTCGGGGTTACCTACGAGCAGTACTTC. This sequence joins TRBV28 and TRBJ2-7; D perhaps matches TRBD2 (5 bases). The CDR3 runs 13 residues. CDR1 MDHEN and CDR2 SYDVKM come from the germline V gene. Trimming removed 3 bases from V and 2 bases from J, with 8 bases in between. The whole variable domain, remainder taken from reference TRBV28 and TRBJ2-7, is DVKVTQSSRYLVKRTGEKVFLECVQDMDHENMFWYRQDPGLGLRLIYFSYDVKMKEKGDIPEGYSVSREKKERFSLILESASTNQTSMYLCASSFGVTYEQYFGPGTRLTVT.

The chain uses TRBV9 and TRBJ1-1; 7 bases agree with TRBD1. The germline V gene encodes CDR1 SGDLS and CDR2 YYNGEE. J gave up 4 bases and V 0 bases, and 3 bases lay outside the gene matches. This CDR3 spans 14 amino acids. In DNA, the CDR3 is TGTGCCAGCAGCGTAGACAGGGGAGGCACTGAAGCTTTCTTT. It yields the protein CASSVDRGGTEAFF.

The CDR3 nucleotides read TGTGCCAGCAGCCAAGAAAGAATCGGACTAGCGAGCACAGATACGCAGTATTTT. As protein: CASSQERIGLASTDTQYF. The gene calls are TRBV4-2 and TRBJ2-3; 9 nucleotides agree with TRBD2. Germline V lookup: CDR1 LGHNA, CDR2 YNFKEQ. V gave up 0 bases and J gave up 0 bases; unmatched junction bases: 7. The CDR3 spans 18 residues.

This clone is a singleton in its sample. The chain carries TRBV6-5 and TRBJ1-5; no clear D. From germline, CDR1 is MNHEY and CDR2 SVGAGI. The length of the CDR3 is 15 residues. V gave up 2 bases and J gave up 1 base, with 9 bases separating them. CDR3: CASSYAGLSNQPQHF. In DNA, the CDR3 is TGTGCCAGCAGTTACGCCGGGTTGAGCAATCAGCCCCAGCATTTT.

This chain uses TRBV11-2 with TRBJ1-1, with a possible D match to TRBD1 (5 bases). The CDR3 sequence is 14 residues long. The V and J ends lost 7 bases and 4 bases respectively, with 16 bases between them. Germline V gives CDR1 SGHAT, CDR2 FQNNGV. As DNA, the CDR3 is TGTGCCAGCACCGACACCAGGGCGGCCACTGAAGCTTTCTTT. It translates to CASTDTRAATEAFF.

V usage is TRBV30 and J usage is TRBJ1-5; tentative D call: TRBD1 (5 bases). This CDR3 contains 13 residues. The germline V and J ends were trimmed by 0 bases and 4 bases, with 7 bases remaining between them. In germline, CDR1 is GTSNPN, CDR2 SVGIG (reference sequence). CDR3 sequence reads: CAWSVQDNQPQHF. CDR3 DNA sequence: TGTGCCTGGAGTGTACAGGATAATCAGCCCCAGCATTTT. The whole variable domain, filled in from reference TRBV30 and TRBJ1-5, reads SQTIHQWPATLVQPVGSPLSLECTVEGTSNPNLYWYRQAAGRGLQLLFYSVGIGQISSEVPQNLSASRPQDRQFILSSKKLLLSDSGFYLCAWSVQDNQPQHFGDGTRLSIL.

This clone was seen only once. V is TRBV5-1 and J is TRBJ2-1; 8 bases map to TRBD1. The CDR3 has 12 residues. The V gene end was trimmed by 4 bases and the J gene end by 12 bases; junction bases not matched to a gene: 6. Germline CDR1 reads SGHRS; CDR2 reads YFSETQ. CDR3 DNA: TGCGCCAGCAGCCCGGACAGGGTAGCGCAGTTCTTC. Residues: CASSPDRVAQFF.

CDR3 sequence: CASSYRGSGANVLTF. The CDR3 DNA follows: TGTGCCAGCAGTTACAGGGGATCTGGGGCCAACGTCCTGACTTTC. The chain has TRBV6-5 and TRBJ2-6, with D maybe TRBD1 (5 bases). V was pared by 2 bases and J by 1 base, with 6 bases between. The CDR3 totals 15 residues. Germline CDR1 reads MNHEY; CDR2 reads SVGAGI.

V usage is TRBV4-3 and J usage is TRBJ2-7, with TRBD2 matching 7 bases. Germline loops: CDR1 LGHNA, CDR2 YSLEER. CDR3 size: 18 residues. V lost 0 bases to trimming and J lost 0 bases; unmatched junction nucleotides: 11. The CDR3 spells CASSQDVIAGLSSYEQYF. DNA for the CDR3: TGCGCCAGCAGCCAAGATGTAATAGCGGGTCTCAGCTCCTACGAGCAGTACTTC.

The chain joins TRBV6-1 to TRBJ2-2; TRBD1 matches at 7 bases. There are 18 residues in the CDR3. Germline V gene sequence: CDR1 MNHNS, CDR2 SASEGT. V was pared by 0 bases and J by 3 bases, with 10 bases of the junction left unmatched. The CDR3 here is CASSEAFGTGVYTGELFF. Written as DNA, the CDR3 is TGTGCCAGCAGTGAAGCGTTTGGAACAGGGGTCTACACCGGGGAGCTGTTTTTT.

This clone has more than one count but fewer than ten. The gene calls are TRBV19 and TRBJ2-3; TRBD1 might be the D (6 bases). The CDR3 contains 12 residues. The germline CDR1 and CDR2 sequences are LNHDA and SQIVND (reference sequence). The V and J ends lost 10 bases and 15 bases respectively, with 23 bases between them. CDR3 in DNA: TGTGCCACCCGTAGGGGGACATCTAACTCCTATTTT. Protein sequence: CATRRGTSNSYF. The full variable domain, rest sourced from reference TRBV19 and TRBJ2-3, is DGGITQSPKYLFRKEGQNVTLSCEQNLNHDAMYWYRQDPGQGLRLIYYSQIVNDFQKGDIAEGYSVSREKKESFPLTVTSAQKNPTAFYLCATRRGTSNSYFGPGTRLTVL.

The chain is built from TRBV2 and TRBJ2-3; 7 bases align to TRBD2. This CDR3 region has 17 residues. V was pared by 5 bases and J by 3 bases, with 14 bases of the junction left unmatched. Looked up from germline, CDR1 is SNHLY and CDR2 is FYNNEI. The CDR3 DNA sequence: TGTGCCAGCAGTCCACGAAAACGACTAGCCAGGACAGATACGCAGTATTTT. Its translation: CASSPRKRLARTDTQYF.

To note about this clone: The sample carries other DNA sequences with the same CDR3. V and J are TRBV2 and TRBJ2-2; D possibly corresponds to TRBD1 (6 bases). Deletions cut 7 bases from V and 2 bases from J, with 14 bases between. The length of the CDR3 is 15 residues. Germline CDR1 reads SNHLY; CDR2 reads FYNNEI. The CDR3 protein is CASKYRDTNTGELFF. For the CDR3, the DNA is TGTGCCAGCAAGTACCGGGACACTAACACCGGGGAGCTGTTTTTT.

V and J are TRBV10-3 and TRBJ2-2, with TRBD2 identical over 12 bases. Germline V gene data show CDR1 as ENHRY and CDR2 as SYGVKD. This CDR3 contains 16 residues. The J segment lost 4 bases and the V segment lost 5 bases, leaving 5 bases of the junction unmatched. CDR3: CAISSGLAGRTGELFF. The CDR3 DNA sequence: TGTGCCATCAGTTCTGGACTAGCGGGGCGCACCGGGGAGCTGTTTTTT.